This passage covers 30 T cell receptor beta chains from one sample sequenced in a study of Graves' ophthalmopathy and Graves' hyperthyroidism (dated by TCRdb to 2017 to 2018). Sequencing instrument: Illumina HiSeq 2000. For repertoire sequencing, TCR beta CDR3 regions were amplified from RNA transcripts. HTBI primers and the Qiagen OneStep RT-PCR kit were used in a first-round RT-PCR, which was followed by a second-round multiplex PCR, size selection and purification. TCRdb trimmed public reads at Q25 via fastp, called clones via MiXCR and kept in-frame beta chains. One record per CDR3 amino acid sequence lists the most common genes and DNA. Present in this sample are some 390,000 distinct CDR3 sequences, around 20% of which were seen just once. The ten largest clones take up 1.6% of the sample. The material sequenced was peripheral blood. The receptors were gathered from a woman younger than 35 with Graves' ophthalmopathy. Donor details come from another sample of the same person, matched by shared clones.

This sequence joins TRBV9 and TRBJ1-1; D call uncertain. The germline V gene encodes CDR1 SGDLS and CDR2 YYNGEE. This CDR3 spans 14 amino acids. V lost 0 bases and J 5 bases, leaving 11 bases between the germline ends. The chain's CDR3 is CASSVEGVRTEAFF. The CDR3 bases are TGTGCCAGCAGCGTAGAGGGAGTTAGGACTGAAGCTTTCTTT.

This clonotype was detected ten times or more. The chain links TRBV18 to TRBJ1-3; possibly TRBD1 for D (5 bases). The CDR3 runs to 13 residues. Germline-derived CDR1 and CDR2 are KGHSH and LQKENI. With 5 bases removed from V and 8 bases from J, the gap between germline ends came to 13 bases. The CDR3 nucleotides read TGTGCCAGCTCAACGGGACCTCTTGACACCATATATTTT. Translating it yields CASSTGPLDTIYF.

This clonotype has a count of ten or more. The chain combines TRBV18 with TRBJ2-5; no definite D call. Germline V gives CDR1 KGHSH, CDR2 LQKENI. The CDR3 spans 16 residues. V was clipped by 0 bases and J by 5 bases, with 16 bases between them. Written as DNA, the CDR3 is TGTGCCAGCTCACCACCAATGGTAGCTGGTGGGGAGACCCAGTACTTC. Translated: CASSPPMVAGGETQYF.

In its sample, this clonotype was seen many times. In nucleotides, the CDR3 is TGCAGCGTGGGGACAGAGATGAACTCTGGAAACACCATATATTTT. Protein product: CSVGTEMNSGNTIYF. The rearrangement uses TRBV29-1 and TRBJ1-3, with TRBD1 matching over 7 bases. Germline CDR1 SQVTM, CDR2 ANQGSEA. The CDR3 covers 15 residues. The junction had 8 bases not matched to a gene; V was cut back by 6 bases and J by 0 bases.

This clonotype was seen only a few times. The chain is built from TRBV7-2 and TRBJ1-3; TRBD1 is a possible D gene (5 bases). Germline loops: CDR1 SGHTA, CDR2 FQGNSA. V was cut by 4 bases and J by 2 bases, with 12 bases left in between. This CDR3 contains 15 residues. The CDR3 loop is CASSSSGAPGNTIYF. The CDR3 DNA is TGTGCCAGCAGCTCTAGCGGGGCACCTGGAAACACCATATATTTT.

This clonotype was recorded at least ten times. V gene TRBV6-2 or TRBV6-3 combines with J gene TRBJ1-1, with 7 bases matching TRBD1. The V gene's germline CDR1 is MNHEY and CDR2 SVGEGT. This CDR3 has 13 residues. J gave up 7 bases and V 5 bases, and 7 bases lay outside the gene matches. The CDR3 is CASSNGGDSEAFF. The CDR3 DNA is TGTGCCAGCAGTAACGGGGGGGACAGTGAAGCTTTCTTT.

This clonotype has ten or more counts. The chain is built from TRBV12-3 or TRBV12-4 and TRBJ2-7, with D uncertain. The CDR3 totals 11 residues. The V end lost 2 bases, the J end lost 6 bases, and 5 bases lay between the germline ends. CDR3 residues: CASSLYGEQYF. The CDR3 DNA follows: TGTGCCAGCAGTTTATATGGCGAGCAGTACTTC.

In its sample, this clonotype was seen many times. The genes are TRBV7-2 and TRBJ1-3; no reliable D call. The germline V gene has CDR1 SGHTA and CDR2 FQGNSA. Trimming shortened V by 5 bases and J by 2 bases, and 13 bases separated the two germline ends. The CDR3 contains 15 residues. DNA for the CDR3: TGTGCCAGCAGCCGCCCATCGGGGACTGGAAACACCATATATTTT. Translation: CASSRPSGTGNTIYF.

This clonotype was detected ten times or more. The chain has TRBV2 and TRBJ2-5; a possible D gene is TRBD2 (7 bases). The CDR3 extends over 15 amino acids. Trimming removed 8 bases from V and 1 base from J, with 17 bases in between. Germline lookup yields CDR1 SNHLY and CDR2 FYNNEI. CDR3 nucleotides: TGTGCCAGCCAGATTGACCGGGGGGCCCAAGAGACCCAGTACTTC. It codes for CASQIDRGAQETQYF.

This clonotype was counted ten times or more. The chain has TRBV27 and TRBJ1-1; D not certain. There are 16 residues in the CDR3. V was pared by 2 bases and J by 2 bases, with 15 bases between. Germline V gene lookup returns CDR1 MNHEY and CDR2 SMNVEV (reference sequence). DNA for the CDR3: TGTGCCAGCAGTTTACGCCTTAAATCCTCTAACACTGAAGCTTTCTTT. Amino acid sequence: CASSLRLKSSNTEAFF.

This clonotype was observed at least ten times. This chain joins TRBV3-1 and TRBJ2-4, with 8 bases matching TRBD2. CDR3 length: 18 amino acids. J lost 3 bases, V lost 1 base, and 11 bases had no gene match. Germline CDR1 LGHDT, CDR2 YNNKEL (reference sequence). This CDR3 reads CASSQGFTSGLDKNIQYF. The CDR3 DNA follows: TGTGCCAGCAGCCAAGGGTTTACTAGCGGTCTAGACAAAAACATTCAGTACTTC.

This clonotype came up many times. The genes are TRBV6-5 and TRBJ2-3; 14 bases are shared with TRBD2. The CDR3 runs to 16 residues. The ends lost 1 base at V and 4 bases at J; junction bases unmatched: 1. The germline V gene encodes CDR1 MNHEY and CDR2 SVGAGI. In nucleotides, the CDR3 is TGTGCCAGCAGTTACTTGACTAGCGGGGGGGCAGATACGCAGTATTTT. It encodes CASSYLTSGGADTQYF.

The table lists this clonotype with many counts. This chain links TRBV14 with TRBJ1-1, with D perhaps TRBD1 (5 bases). The germline V gene has CDR1 SGHDN and CDR2 FVKESK. This CDR3 is 15 amino acids long. The ends were cut back, 0 bases at V and 4 bases at J, with 12 bases in the middle. The CDR3: CASSQEEGWGTEAFF. For the CDR3, the DNA is TGTGCCAGCAGCCAAGAAGAGGGGTGGGGCACTGAAGCTTTCTTT.

This clonotype was seen at least ten times. The chain employs TRBV19 and TRBJ1-5; D is possibly TRBD1 (6 bases). V was pared by 3 bases and J by 5 bases, with 11 bases between. The CDR3 sequence is 14 residues long. Germline values: CDR1 LNHDA, CDR2 SQIVND (reference sequence). The CDR3 DNA reads TGTGCCAGTAGTATTTGGGCAGGGGATCAGCCCCAGCATTTT. Its protein product is CASSIWAGDQPQHF.

This clonotype was counted at least ten times. The genes are TRBV10-3 and TRBJ2-5; 8 bases are shared with TRBD1. Germline trimming cut 6 bases from V and 3 bases from J; bases unmatched to any gene: 0. This CDR3 is 12 amino acids long. CDR1 and CDR2 from the germline V gene are ENHRY and SYGVKD. The CDR3 here is CAIRGQEETQYF. The CDR3 nucleotides read TGTGCCATCAGGGGACAGGAAGAGACCCAGTACTTC.

This clonotype was detected ten times or more. The chain has TRBV6-2 or TRBV6-3 and TRBJ2-7; possibly TRBD2 for D (6 bases). V lost 5 bases to trimming and J lost 0 bases, with 17 bases between them. From germline, CDR1 is MNHEY and CDR2 SVGEGT. The CDR3 spans 16 residues. The CDR3 DNA reads TGTGCCAGCAGTCAACCTGGGGACGGGAGCTCCTACGAGCAGTACTTC. As protein: CASSQPGDGSSYEQYF.

This clonotype showed up many times. The chain recombines TRBV6-2 or TRBV6-3 with TRBJ2-5; 7 bases line up with TRBD1. CDR1 and CDR2 from the germline V gene are MNHEY and SVGEGT. CDR3 size: 14 residues. The J segment lost 5 bases and the V segment lost 5 bases, leaving 8 bases of the junction unmatched. The CDR3 DNA reads TGTGCCAGCAGTCGACAGGGATCTCGCGAGACCCAGTACTTC. As protein: CASSRQGSRETQYF.

This clonotype was seen many times. The rearrangement joins TRBV24-1 to TRBJ2-6; D gene uncertain. Trimming removed 2 bases from V and 2 bases from J, with 9 bases in between. Germline CDR1 is KGHDR and CDR2 is SFDVKD. The CDR3 covers 16 residues. CDR3 coding DNA: TGTGCCACCAGTGATTCAACCGGGCCTGGGGCCAACGTCCTGACTTTC. It encodes CATSDSTGPGANVLTF.

At least ten counts were recorded for this clonotype. The rearrangement joins TRBV6-5 to TRBJ2-4, with D uncertain. V was trimmed by 4 bases and J by 5 bases, leaving 9 bases between them. The CDR3 consists of 13 residues. CDR1 is MNHEY and CDR2 is SVGAGI in the germline V gene. The CDR3 DNA reads TGTGCCAGCAGTTCCGATCTGGAAAACATTCAGTACTTC. Protein product: CASSSDLENIQYF.

This clonotype was counted ten times or more. The chain uses TRBV20-1 and TRBJ2-5; D remains ambiguous. CDR3 length equals 10 residues. Germline V gene lookup returns CDR1 DFQATT and CDR2 SNEGSKA (reference sequence). Trimming shortened V by 3 bases and J by 12 bases, and 11 bases separated the two germline ends. DNA of the CDR3: TGCAGTGCTAGGGTCGGTTCGGAGTACTTC. It codes for CSARVGSEYF.

This rearrangement joins TRBV7-2 to TRBJ2-7; 7 bases fit TRBD1. V shed 6 bases, J shed 4 bases, and the junction held 12 bases outside the gene matches. CDR3 size: 15 residues. Germline lookup yields CDR1 SGHTA and CDR2 FQGNSA. The CDR3 bases are TGTGCCAGCAGGTCGGACAGGTGGCTAGTTTACGAGCAGTACTTC. Protein product: CASRSDRWLVYEQYF.

In this sample, this clonotype turned up many times. The chain's CDR3 is CASGPLGSQPQHF. CDR3 coding DNA: TGTGCCAGCGGGCCGTTAGGGTCCCAGCCCCAGCATTTT. The chain is built from TRBV6-1 and TRBJ1-5, with D unresolved. The CDR3 contains 13 residues. V dropped 8 bases and J dropped 7 bases, with 15 bases sitting between them. Germline V gene sequence: CDR1 MNHNS, CDR2 SASEGT.

This clonotype was recorded many times. The rearrangement joins TRBV28 to TRBJ1-5; a weak D match, TRBD1 (6 bases). Germline-derived CDR1 and CDR2 are MDHEN and SYDVKM. Trimming left V 3 bases short and J 0 bases short, with 18 bases between. This CDR3 spans 18 amino acids. CDR3 residues: CASSFGGHPFHSNQPQHF. CDR3 nucleotides: TGTGCCAGCAGTTTTGGGGGACACCCCTTCCATAGCAATCAGCCCCAGCATTTT.

There are many counts of this clonotype. The chain recombines TRBV30 with TRBJ2-2; TRBD1 matches at 11 bases. This CDR3 comprises 15 residues. The ends lost 3 bases at V and 4 bases at J; junction bases unmatched: 4. Per germline, CDR1 GTSNPN and CDR2 SVGIG (reference sequence). The CDR3 loop is CAWRAGTGGTGELFF. The CDR3 DNA reads TGTGCCTGGAGAGCCGGGACAGGGGGCACCGGGGAGCTGTTTTTT.

This sequence joins TRBV6-2 or TRBV6-3 and TRBJ1-2; a possible D gene is TRBD1 (5 bases). The CDR3 covers 13 residues. Germline V gene lookup returns CDR1 MNHEY and CDR2 SVGEGT. Trimming removed 6 bases from V and 2 bases from J, with 10 bases in between. CDR3 loop: CASSYNRNYGYTF. The CDR3 DNA reads as TGTGCCAGCAGCTATAACAGGAACTATGGCTACACCTTC.

This clonotype was seen many times. The V gene is TRBV6-1, the J gene TRBJ1-3, with unresolved D. The CDR3 totals 12 residues. CDR1 and CDR2 from the germline V gene are MNHNS and SASEGT. The CDR3, as DNA: TGTGCGGACCGCCACTCTGGAAACACCATATATTTT. This gives the protein CADRHSGNTIYF.

This clonotype was observed many times. The V call is TRBV7-8, the J call TRBJ1-5; TRBD1 matches 8 bases. Germline V lookup: CDR1 SGHVS, CDR2 FQNEAQ. The CDR3 is 15 residues long. The V gene end was trimmed by 5 bases and the J gene end by 2 bases; junction bases not matched to a gene: 5. The CDR3: CASSTTGAGNQPQHF. Here the CDR3 DNA reads TGTGCCAGCAGCACGACAGGGGCAGGCAATCAGCCCCAGCATTTT.

This clonotype is a singleton in its sample. This chain joins TRBV6-1 and TRBJ2-5; 7 positions agree with TRBD2. The CDR3 runs to 13 residues. Germline V gives CDR1 MNHNS, CDR2 SASEGT. V dropped 11 bases and J dropped 5; count of bases not matched to a gene: 11. The CDR3 protein is CAAEPSGTETQYF. CDR3 coding DNA: TGTGCCGCGGAGCCAAGCGGGACGGAGACCCAGTACTTC.

The V call is TRBV20-1, the J call TRBJ2-7; 7 bases are a match to TRBD1. The CDR3 contains 12 residues. V lost 2 bases and J lost 6; bases outside the gene matches: 4. Germline loops: CDR1 DFQATT, CDR2 SNEGSKA (reference sequence). The CDR3 region has the DNA TGCAGTGCTAGAAAAACAGGGGTCGAGCAGTACTTC. The encoded protein is CSARKTGVEQYF.

This clonotype was detected ten times or more. This chain connects TRBV12-3 or TRBV12-4 to TRBJ1-1, with D possibly being TRBD1 (5 bases). The V and J ends lost 5 bases and 8 bases respectively, with 18 bases between them. The CDR3 extends over 14 amino acids. The CDR3 loop reads CASSPRDLWMEAFF. The CDR3 region has the DNA TGTGCCAGCAGTCCCCGGGACCTTTGGATGGAAGCTTTCTTT.